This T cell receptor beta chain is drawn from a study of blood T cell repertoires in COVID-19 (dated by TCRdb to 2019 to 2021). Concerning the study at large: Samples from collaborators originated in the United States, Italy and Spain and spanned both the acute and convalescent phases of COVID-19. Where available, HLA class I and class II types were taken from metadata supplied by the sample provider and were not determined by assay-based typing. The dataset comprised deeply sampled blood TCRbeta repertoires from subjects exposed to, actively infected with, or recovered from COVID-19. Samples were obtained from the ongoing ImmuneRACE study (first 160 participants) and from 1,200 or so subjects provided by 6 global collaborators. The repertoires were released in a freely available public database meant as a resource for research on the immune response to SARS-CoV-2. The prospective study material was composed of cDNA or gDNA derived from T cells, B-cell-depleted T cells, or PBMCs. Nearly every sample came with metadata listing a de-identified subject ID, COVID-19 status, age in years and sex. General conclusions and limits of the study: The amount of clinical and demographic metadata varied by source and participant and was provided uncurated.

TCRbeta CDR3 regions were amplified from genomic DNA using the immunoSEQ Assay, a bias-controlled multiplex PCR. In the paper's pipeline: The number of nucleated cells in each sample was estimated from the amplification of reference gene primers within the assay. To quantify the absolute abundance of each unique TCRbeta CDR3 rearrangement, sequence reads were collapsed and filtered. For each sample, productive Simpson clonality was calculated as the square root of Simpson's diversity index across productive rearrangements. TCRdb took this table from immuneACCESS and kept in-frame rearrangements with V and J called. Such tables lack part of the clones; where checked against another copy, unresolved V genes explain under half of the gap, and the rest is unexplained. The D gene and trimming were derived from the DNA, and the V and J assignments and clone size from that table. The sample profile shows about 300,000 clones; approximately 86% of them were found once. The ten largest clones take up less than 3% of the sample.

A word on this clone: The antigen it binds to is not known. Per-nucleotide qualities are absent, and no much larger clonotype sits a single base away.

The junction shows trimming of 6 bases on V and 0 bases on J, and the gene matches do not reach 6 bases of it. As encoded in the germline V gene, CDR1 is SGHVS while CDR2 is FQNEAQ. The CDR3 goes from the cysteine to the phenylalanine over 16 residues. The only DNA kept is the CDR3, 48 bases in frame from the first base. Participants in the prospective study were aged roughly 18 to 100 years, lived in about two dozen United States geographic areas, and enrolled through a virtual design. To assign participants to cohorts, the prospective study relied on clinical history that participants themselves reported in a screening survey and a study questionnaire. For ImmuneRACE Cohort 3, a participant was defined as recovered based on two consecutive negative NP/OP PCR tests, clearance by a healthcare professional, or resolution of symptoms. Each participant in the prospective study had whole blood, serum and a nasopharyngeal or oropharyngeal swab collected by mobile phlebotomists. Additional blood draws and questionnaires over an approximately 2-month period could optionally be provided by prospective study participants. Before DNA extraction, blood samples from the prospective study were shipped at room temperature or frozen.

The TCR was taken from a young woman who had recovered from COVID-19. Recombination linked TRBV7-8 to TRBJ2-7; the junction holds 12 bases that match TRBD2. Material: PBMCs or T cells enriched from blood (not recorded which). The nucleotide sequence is TGTGCCAGCAGGCCTAGACTAGCGGGGGCCTCCTACGAGCAGTACTTC. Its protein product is CASRPRLAGASYEQYF.